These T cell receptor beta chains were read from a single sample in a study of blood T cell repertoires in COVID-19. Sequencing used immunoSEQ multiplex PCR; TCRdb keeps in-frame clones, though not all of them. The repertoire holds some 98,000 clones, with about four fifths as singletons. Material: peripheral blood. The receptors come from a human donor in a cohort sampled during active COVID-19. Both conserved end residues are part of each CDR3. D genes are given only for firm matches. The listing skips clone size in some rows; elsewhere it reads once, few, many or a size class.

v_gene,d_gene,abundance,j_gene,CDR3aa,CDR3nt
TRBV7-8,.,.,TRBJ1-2,CASSTHTNYGYTF,TGTGCCAGCAGCACTCATACTAACTATGGCTACACCTTC
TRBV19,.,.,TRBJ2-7,CASSPQVSGSEQYF,TGTGCCAGTAGTCCCCAGGTTTCAGGGTCCGAGCAGTACTTC
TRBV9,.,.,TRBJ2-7,CASSVEATMGREQYF,TGTGCCAGCAGCGTAGAGGCGACGATGGGGCGCGAGCAGTACTTC
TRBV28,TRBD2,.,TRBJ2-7,CATHLGGGPHEQYF,TGTGCCACCCACTTAGGCGGGGGGCCCCACGAGCAGTACTTC
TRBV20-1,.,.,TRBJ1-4,CSASGRHGQTEKLFF,TGCAGTGCTAGTGGCCGCCATGGACAGACTGAAAAACTGTTTTTT
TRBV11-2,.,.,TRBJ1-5,CASSLVATAVSNQPQHF,TGTGCCAGCAGCTTAGTAGCAACGGCGGTTAGCAATCAGCCCCAGCATTTT
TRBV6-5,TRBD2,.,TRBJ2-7,CASRPQRDSYEQYF,TGTGCCAGCAGACCCCAGCGGGACTCCTACGAGCAGTACTTC
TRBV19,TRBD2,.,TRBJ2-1,CASSGLEIGILRQFF,TGTGCCAGTAGCGGACTAGAGATTGGGATATTAAGGCAGTTCTTC
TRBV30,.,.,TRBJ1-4,CAWNGGTFNEKLFF,TGTGCCTGGAATGGAGGGACCTTTAATGAAAAACTGTTTTTT
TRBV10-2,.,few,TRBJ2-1,CASSESANEQFF,TGCGCCAGCAGTGAGTCAGCTAATGAGCAGTTCTTC
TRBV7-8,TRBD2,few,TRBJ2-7,CASSPVGLARYEQYF,TGTGCCAGCAGCCCAGTGGGACTAGCTCGATACGAGCAGTACTTC
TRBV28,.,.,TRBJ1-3,CASSLTGAGNTIYF,TGTGCCAGCAGTTTGACGGGAGCTGGAAACACCATATATTTT
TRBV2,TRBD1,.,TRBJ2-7,CASSTGTGSSEQYF,TGTGCCAGCAGTACCGGGACAGGGAGTAGCGAGCAGTACTTC
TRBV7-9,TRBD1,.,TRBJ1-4,CASSWDRLNEKLFF,TGTGCCAGCAGCTGGGACAGACTAAATGAAAAACTGTTTTTT
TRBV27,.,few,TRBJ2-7,CASSGRGRRRPDDEQYF,TGTGCCAGCAGTGGTCGGGGGAGAAGACGGCCTGACGACGAGCAGTACTTC
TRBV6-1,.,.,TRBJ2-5,CASSDIKKPLKETQYF,TGTGCCAGCAGTGACATTAAAAAACCACTCAAAGAGACCCAGTACTTC
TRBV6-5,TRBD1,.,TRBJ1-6,CASSPGGRGNSPLHF,TGTGCCAGCAGTCCAGGGGGCCGGGGTAATTCACCCCTCCACTTT
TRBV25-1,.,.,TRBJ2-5,CASSPGTLWTQYF,TGTGCCAGCAGCCCCGGGACACTGTGGACCCAGTACTTC
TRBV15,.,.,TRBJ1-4,CATSRDGAGNEKLFF,TGTGCCACCAGCAGAGATGGGGCAGGGAATGAAAAACTGTTTTTT
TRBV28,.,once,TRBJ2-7,CASSSGAGVRDEQYF,TGTGCCAGCAGCTCGGGGGCGGGAGTTAGGGACGAGCAGTACTTC
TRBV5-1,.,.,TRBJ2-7,CASSPSSVYEQYF,TGCGCCAGCAGCCCCTCTAGCGTGTACGAGCAGTACTTC
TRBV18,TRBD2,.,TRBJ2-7,CASSPDRKLAGVTDEQYF,TGTGCCAGCTCACCCGATCGAAAACTAGCGGGAGTCACCGACGAGCAGTACTTC
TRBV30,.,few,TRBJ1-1,CAWSFSVYTEAFF,TGTGCCTGGAGTTTTAGTGTGTACACTGAAGCTTTCTTT
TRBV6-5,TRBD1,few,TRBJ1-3,CASEDRAGNTIYF,TGTGCCAGCGAGGACAGGGCTGGAAACACCATATATTTT
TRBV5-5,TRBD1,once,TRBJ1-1,CASSFTGGIDAFF,TGTGCCAGCAGCTTCACAGGGGGCATAGATGCTTTCTTT
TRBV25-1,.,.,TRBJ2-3,CASSEGPTSTDTQYF,TGTGCCAGCAGTGAAGGCCCGACTAGCACAGATACGCAGTATTTT
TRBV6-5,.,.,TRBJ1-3,CASGPTGYSGNTIYF,TGTGCCAGCGGACCCACAGGCTACTCTGGAAACACCATATATTTT
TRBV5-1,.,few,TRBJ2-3,CASSLATLGGGTDTQYF,TGCGCCAGCAGCTTGGCCACCCTCGGCGGGGGCACAGATACGCAGTATTTT
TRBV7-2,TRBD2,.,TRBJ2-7,CASRPTSGTPYEQYF,TGTGCCAGCAGGCCGACTAGCGGGACCCCCTACGAGCAGTACTTC
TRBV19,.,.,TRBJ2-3,CASRTGTFTDTQYF,TGTGCCAGTCGGACGGGGACTTTCACAGATACGCAGTATTTT
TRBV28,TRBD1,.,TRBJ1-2,CASSLRGRFRGYTF,TGTGCCAGCAGCCTCAGGGGGCGGTTTCGGGGCTACACCTTC